This T cell receptor beta chain was identified during a study of blood T cell repertoires in COVID-19. Study details: Samples of COVID-19 (acute and convalescent) were obtained from the United States, Italy and Spain. Sources were T cells, B-cell-depleted T cells, or PBMCs; the material itself was cDNA or gDNA.

Assay: immunoSEQ multiplex PCR; the TCRdb copy retains only in-frame clones and omits some. The sample lists 350,000 to 400,000 clones, around 91% seen once, with 1% in the top ten. The CDR3 sequence is 13 residues long. Germline assignment: CDR1 SEHNR and CDR2 FQNEAQ (reference sequence). V lost 5 bases and J 11 bases, leaving 18 bases between the germline ends. Cohorts were assigned according to the clinical history that participants reported. The chain uses TRBV7-9 and TRBJ1-1; tentatively, D is TRBD1 (6 bases). Input material: PBMCs or T cells enriched from blood (not recorded which). This receptor was taken from a man aged 18 to 29 who had recovered from COVID-19. DNA for the CDR3: TGTGCCAGCAGCCTAACGGGGGGCTTGTGGGCTTTCTTT. Translating it yields CASSLTGGLWAFF.